Sequencing of this T cell receptor beta chain was carried out in a study of blood T cell repertoires in COVID-19. About the research overall: Specimens from acute and convalescent COVID-19 originated in the United States, Italy and Spain. From T cells, B-cell-depleted T cells, or PBMCs came the material, which was cDNA or gDNA.

Original data processing: Reference gene primer amplification gave nucleated cell count estimates. Using immunoSEQ multiplex PCR, the repertoire was profiled, and TCRdb retains in-frame clones only, with some absent. D and trimming come from the DNA, and the V and J calls and clone size come from that table. Of 95,000 or so clones in the sample, roughly 80% were seen once. V lost 4 bases, J lost 6 bases, and 10 bases stayed unmatched. The CDR3 spans 16 residues. Germline CDR1 and CDR2: SGHVS and FQNEAQ. The gene calls are TRBV7-8 and TRBJ1-5; TRBD1 matches at 9 bases. This receptor was obtained from a human donor in a cohort sampled during active COVID-19. The sequenced material came from peripheral blood. The CDR3 sequence: CASSSSLGTGPQPQHF. The CDR3 coding sequence is TGTGCCAGCAGCTCATCTCTTGGGACAGGGCCTCAGCCCCAGCATTTT.